This T cell receptor (beta chain) was observed in a study of T cell repertoires in cytomegalovirus infection. The overall study: CMV infection and matching HLA type were both indicated by public TCR beta signatures.

V lost 1 base to trimming and J lost 11 bases; unmatched junction nucleotides: 12. CDR3 size: 16 residues. Looked up from germline, CDR1 is SGHVS and CDR2 is FQNEAQ. A remark on this clonotype: What it recognizes is unknown.

Findings and limits, study-wide: Summed frequency of public TCR beta families distinguished CMV carriers with the relevant HLA. Clonotype analysis showed dominance of the ex vivo response by HLA-C-restricted CMV-specific TCR beta clonotypes.

TCRdb reprocessed the reads via MiXCR and lists one record per CDR3 protein. The sample has about 70,000 distinct CDR3 sequences, around 20% seen once. The receptor's source is a human donor in good health (CMV status not recorded). Some clones in this sample may be carry-over from other donors' samples. The source material was CD8+ T cells from cultured PBMCs, sampled from culture after CMV antigen stimulation. This rearrangement joins TRBV7-8 to TRBJ1-4, with 8 bases that match TRBD1. CDR3 sequence: CASSLDGTGNSGKLFF. The CDR3 coding sequence is TGTGCCAGCAGCTTAGATGGGACAGGCAACTCGGGGAAACTGTTTTTT.